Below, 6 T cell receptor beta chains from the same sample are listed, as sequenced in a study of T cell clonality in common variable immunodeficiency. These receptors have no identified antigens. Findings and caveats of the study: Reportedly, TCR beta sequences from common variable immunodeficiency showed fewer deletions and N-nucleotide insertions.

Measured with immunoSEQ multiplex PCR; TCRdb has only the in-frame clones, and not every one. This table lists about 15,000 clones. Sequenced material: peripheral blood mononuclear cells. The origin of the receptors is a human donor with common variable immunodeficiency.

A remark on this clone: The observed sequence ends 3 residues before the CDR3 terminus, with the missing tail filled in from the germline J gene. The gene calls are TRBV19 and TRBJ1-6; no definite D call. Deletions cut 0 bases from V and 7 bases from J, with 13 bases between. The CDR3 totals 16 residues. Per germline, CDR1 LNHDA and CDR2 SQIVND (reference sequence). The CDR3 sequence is CASSIEGLVRNSPLHF. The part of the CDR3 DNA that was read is TGTGCCAGTAGTATAGAAGGACTCGTTAGGAATTCACCC.

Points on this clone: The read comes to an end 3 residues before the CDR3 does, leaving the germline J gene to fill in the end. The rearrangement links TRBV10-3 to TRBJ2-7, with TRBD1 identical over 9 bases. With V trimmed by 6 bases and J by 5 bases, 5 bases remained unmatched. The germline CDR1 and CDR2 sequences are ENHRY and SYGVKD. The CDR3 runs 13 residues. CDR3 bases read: TGTGCCATCAGAACCGGACAGGGGAACGAG. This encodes CAIRTGQGNE. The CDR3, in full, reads CAIRTGQGNEQYF.

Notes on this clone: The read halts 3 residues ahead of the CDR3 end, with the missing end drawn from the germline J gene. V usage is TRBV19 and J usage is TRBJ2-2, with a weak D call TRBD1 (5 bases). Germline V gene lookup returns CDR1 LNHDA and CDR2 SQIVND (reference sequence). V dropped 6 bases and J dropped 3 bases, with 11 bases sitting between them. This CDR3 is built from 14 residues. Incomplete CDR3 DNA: TGTGCCAGTAGGACCGACAGTCACACCGGGGAG. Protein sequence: CASRTDSHTGE. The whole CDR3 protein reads CASRTDSHTGELFF.

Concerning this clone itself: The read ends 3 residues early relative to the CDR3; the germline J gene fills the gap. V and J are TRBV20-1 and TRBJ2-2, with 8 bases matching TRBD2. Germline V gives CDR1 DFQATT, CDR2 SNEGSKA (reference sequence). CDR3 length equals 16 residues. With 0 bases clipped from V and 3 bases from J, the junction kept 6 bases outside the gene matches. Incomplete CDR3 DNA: TGCAGTGCTAGAGATCGGGGGGGCGTCGACACCGGGGAG. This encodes CSARDRGGVDTGE. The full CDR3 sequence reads CSARDRGGVDTGELFF.

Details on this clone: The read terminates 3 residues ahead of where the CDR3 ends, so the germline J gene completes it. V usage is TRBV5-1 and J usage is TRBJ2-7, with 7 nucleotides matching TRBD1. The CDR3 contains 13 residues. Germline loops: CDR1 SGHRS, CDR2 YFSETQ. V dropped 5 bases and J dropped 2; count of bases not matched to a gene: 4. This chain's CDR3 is CASRRTGTYEQYF. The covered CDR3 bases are TGCGCCAGCAGAAGGACAGGAACCTACGAG.

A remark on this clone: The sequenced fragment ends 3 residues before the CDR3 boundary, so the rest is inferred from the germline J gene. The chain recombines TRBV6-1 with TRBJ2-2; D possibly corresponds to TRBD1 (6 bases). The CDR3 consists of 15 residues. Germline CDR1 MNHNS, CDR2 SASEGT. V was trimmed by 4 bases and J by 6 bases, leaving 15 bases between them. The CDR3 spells CASSAPRTAAGELFF. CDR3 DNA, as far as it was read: TGTGCCAGCAGTGCCCCACGGACAGCTGCCGGGGAG.